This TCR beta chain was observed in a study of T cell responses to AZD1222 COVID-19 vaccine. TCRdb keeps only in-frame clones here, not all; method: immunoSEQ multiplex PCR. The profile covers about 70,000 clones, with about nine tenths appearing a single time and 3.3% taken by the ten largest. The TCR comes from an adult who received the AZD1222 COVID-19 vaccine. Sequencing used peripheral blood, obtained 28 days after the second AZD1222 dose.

CDR3 bases: TGTGCCATCAGTGAAACGGACAGGGGGGAAGTCTATGGCTACACCTTC. Encoded protein: CAISETDRGEVYGYTF. V usage is TRBV10-3 and J usage is TRBJ1-2, with 10 bases identical to TRBD1. Germline lookup yields CDR1 ENHRY and CDR2 SYGVKD. This CDR3 comprises 16 residues. V lost 3 bases and J lost 4; bases outside the gene matches: 8.